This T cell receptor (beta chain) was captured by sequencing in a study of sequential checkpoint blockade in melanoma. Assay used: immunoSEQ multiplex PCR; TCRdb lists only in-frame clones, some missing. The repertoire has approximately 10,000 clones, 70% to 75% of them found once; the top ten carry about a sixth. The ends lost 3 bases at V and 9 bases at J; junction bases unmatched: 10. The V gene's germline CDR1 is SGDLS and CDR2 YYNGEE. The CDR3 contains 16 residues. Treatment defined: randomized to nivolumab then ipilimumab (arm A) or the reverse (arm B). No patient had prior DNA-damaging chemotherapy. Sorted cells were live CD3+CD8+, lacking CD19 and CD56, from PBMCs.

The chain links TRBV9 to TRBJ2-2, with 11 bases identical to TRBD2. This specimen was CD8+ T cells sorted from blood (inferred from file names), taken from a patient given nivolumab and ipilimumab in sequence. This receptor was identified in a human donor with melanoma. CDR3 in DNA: TGTGCCAGCAGCGGGGCTGGGACTAGCGGCCACCGGGAGCTGTTTTTT. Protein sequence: CASSGAGTSGHRELFF.